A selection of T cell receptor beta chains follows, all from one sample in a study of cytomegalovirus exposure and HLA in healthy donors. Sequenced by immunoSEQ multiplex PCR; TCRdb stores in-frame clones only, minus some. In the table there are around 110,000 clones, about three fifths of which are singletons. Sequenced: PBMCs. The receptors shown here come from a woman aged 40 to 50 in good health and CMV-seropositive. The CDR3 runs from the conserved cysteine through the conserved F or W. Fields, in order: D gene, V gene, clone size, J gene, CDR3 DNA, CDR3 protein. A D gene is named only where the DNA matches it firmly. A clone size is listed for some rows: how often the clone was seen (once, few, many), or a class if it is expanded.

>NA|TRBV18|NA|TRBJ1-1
TGTGCCAGCTCACCATCAGTCTGGGGCCACACTGAAGCTTTCTTT
CASSPSVWGHTEAFF
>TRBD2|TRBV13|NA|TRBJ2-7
TGTGCCAGCAGCTTAGAACTAGCGGCCTACGAGCAGTACTTC
CASSLELAAYEQYF
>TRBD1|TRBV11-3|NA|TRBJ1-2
TGTGCCAGCAGCTCTGTAGGGACAGGGCTCAACTATGGCTACACCTTC
CASSSVGTGLNYGYTF
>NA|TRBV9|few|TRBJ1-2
NA
CASSVATGTGYGSTF
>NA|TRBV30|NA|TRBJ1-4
TGTGCCTGGAGTGGGAGGGGAGGCGAAAAACTGTTTTTT
CAWSGRGGEKLFF
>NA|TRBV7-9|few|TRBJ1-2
TGTGCCAGCAGCATCGCTGGGGGGTATGGCTACACCTTC
CASSIAGGYGYTF
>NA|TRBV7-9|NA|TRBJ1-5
TGTGCCAGCAGCTTATCAGGGGCTCGCAATCAGCCCCAGCATTTT
CASSLSGARNQPQHF
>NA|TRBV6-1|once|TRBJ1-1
TGTGCCAGCAGTGATATCCGGGGACAAGCGGAAGCTTTCTTT
CASSDIRGQAEAFF
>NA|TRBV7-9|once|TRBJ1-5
TGTGCCAGCAGCTCAGGTGACAGGTGGATCAATCAGCCCCAGCATTTT
CASSSGDRWINQPQHF
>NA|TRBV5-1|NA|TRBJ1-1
TGCGCCAGCAGCTTGGGGAGGTCCTGGGACACTGAAGCTTTCTTT
CASSLGRSWDTEAFF
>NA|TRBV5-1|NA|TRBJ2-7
TGCGCCAGCAGCTTGGGGACATTCACCTACGAGCAGTACTTC
CASSLGTFTYEQYF
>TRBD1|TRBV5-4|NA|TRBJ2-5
TGTGCCAGCGGGAATTCTAGATTCCAGGACAGGGAGACCCAGTACTTC
CASGNSRFQDRETQYF
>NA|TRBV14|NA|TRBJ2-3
TGTGCCAGCAGCCAAACTTTCAGGCGAGGGGATACGCAGTATTTT
CASSQTFRRGDTQYF
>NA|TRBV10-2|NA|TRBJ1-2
TGCGCCAGCAGTGAGTCCACTGATAATGGCTACACCTTC
CASSESTDNGYTF
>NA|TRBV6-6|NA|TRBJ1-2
TGTGCCAGCACAATACAGTCCCAGGCTAACTATGGCTACACCTTC
CASTIQSQANYGYTF
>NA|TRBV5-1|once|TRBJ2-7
TGCGCCAGCAGGTCGGGGGTAAGCTCCTACGAGCAGTACTTC
CASRSGVSSYEQYF
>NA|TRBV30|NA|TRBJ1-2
TGTGCCTGGAGCCCACTCGACATCGGCGGCTACACCTTC
CAWSPLDIGGYTF
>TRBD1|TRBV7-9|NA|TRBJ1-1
TGTGCCAGCAGCTCCGCCGACAGGGCAACTTTCTTT
CASSSADRATFF
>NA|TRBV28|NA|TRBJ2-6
TGTGCCAGCAGTGCGTCAGGGGCCGGGGCCAACGTCCTGACTTTC
CASSASGAGANVLTF
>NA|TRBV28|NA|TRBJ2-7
TGTGCCAGCAGGCCTACCGGACACCTCTACGAGCAGTACTTC
CASRPTGHLYEQYF
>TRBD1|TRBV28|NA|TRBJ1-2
TGTGCCAGCAGCCAGGGGGCACCAACTAACTATGGCTACACCTTC
CASSQGAPTNYGYTF
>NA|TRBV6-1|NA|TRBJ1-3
TGTGCCAGCAGTGATGTGGCGGGATCCCCTGGAAACACCATATATTTT
CASSDVAGSPGNTIYF
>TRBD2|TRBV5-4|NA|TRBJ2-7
TGTGCCAGCAGCTCGGGGACTAGCGGGATATACGAGCAGTACTTC
CASSSGTSGIYEQYF
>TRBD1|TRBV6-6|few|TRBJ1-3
TGTGCCAGCAGACAGACAGGGGAGGTTGACACCATATATTTT
CASRQTGEVDTIYF
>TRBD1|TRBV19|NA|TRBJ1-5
TGTGCCAGTAGTATTCCGCCGGGACAGGAGTACAATCAGCCCCAGCATTTT
CASSIPPGQEYNQPQHF
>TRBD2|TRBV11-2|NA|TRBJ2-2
TGTGCCAGCAGCCCCAAGCCTAGCGGGTTTATAGAGGAGCTGTTTTTT
CASSPKPSGFIEELFF
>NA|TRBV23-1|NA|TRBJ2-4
TGCGCCAGCACCGAACAGGGAGCTGGGAACATTCAGTACTTC
CASTEQGAGNIQYF
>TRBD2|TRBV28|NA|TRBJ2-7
TGTGCCAGCAAGGAGGGACTAGCGGCCTCCTACGAGCAGTACTTC
CASKEGLAASYEQYF
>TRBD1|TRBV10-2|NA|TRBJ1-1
TGCGCCAGCAGGATGGGGGGACAGGCTTTCTTT
CASRMGGQAFF
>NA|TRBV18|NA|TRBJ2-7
TGTGCCAGCTCACCACAGCGCCGCGAGCAGTACTTC
CASSPQRREQYF
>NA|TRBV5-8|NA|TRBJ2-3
TGTGCCAGCAGCTTGGTCCAGCGAAGCACAGATACGCAGTATTTT
CASSLVQRSTDTQYF
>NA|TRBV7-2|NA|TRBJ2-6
TGTGCCAGCAGCCCCATCGGGGCCAACGTCCTGACTTTC
CASSPIGANVLTF
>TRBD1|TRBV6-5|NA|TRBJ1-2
TGTGCCAGCAGTTTTACCGGGACAGGTGGCGATGGCTACCCCTTC
CASSFTGTGGDGYPF
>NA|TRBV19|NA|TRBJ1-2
TGTGCCAGTAGTCGGGGGACCGGCTATGGCTACACCTTC
CASSRGTGYGYTF
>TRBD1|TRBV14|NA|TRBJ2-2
TGTGCCAGCAGCAGAATCCAGGGGGTTGACACCGGGGAGCTGTTTTTT
CASSRIQGVDTGELFF
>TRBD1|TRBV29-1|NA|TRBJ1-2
TGCAGCGTTGAATCCCCGGGACAGATCTATGGCTACACCTTC
CSVESPGQIYGYTF
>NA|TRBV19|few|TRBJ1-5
TGTGCCAGTACCCCCTCGTTCGGGTGGAGGCCCCAGCATTTT
CASTPSFGWRPQHF
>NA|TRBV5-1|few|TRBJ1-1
TGCGCCAGCAGCCATGCAGGGCTATCGAACACTGAAGCTTTCTTT
CASSHAGLSNTEAFF
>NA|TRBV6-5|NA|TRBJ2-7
TGTGCCAGCAGTAGAGGGAGCGACTACGAGCAGTACTTC
CASSRGSDYEQYF